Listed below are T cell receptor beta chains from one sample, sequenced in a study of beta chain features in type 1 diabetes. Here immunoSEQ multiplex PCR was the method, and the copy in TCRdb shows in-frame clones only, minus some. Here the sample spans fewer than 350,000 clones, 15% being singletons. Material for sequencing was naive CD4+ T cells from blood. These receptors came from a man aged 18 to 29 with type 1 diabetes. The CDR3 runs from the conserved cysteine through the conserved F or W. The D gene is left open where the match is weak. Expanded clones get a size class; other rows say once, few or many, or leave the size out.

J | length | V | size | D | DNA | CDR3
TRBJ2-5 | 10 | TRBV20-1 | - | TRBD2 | TGCAGTGCCGGGAGGGAGACCCAGTACTTC | CSAGRETQYF
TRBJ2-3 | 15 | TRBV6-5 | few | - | TGTGCCAGCAGCCAAGGGGGGCGGGAGACAGATACGCAGTATTTT | CASSQGGRETDTQYF
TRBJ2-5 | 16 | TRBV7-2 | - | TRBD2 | TGTGCCAGCAGCTTTCCCGGGACTAGCGGGACGAAGACCCAGTACTTC | CASSFPGTSGTKTQYF
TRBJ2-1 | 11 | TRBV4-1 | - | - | TGCGCCAGCCGGGACTACAATGAGCAGTTCTTC | CASRDYNEQFF
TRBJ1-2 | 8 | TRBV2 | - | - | TGTGCCAGCAGTGTTATCACCTTC | CASSVITF
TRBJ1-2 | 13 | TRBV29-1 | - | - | TGCATCACCTACGCCCGGGGGGACTATGGCTACACCTTC | CITYARGDYGYTF
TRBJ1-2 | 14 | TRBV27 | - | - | TGTGCCAGCAGTTTAATTCGGGACTCAACAGGCTACACCTTC | CASSLIRDSTGYTF
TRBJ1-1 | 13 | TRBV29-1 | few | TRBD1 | TGCAGCGTTGTACGGGACAGTGGCACTGAAGCTTTCTTT | CSVVRDSGTEAFF
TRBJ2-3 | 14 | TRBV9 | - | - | TGTGCCAGCAGCGTAGCAGGGAACACAGATACGCAGTATTTT | CASSVAGNTDTQYF
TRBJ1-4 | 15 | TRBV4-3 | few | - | TGCGCCAGCAGCTCTCGAGGGTCAACTAATGAAAAACTGTTTTTT | CASSSRGSTNEKLFF
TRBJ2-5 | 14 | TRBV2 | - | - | TGTGCCAGCACCCCCGGCGGGTGGATGGAGACCCAGTACTTC | CASTPGGWMETQYF
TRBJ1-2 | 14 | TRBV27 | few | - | TGTGCCAGCAGTTTCCTTCAGGGGTACGGTGGCTACACCTTC | CASSFLQGYGGYTF
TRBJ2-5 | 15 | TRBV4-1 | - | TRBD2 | TGCGCCAGCAGCCAACTCTGGGGAGGGAAAGAGACCCAGTACTTC | CASSQLWGGKETQYF
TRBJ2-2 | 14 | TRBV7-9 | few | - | TGTGCCAGCATCCTTGGAGGGAACACCGGGGAGCTGTTTTTT | CASILGGNTGELFF
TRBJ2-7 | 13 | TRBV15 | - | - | TGTGCCACGAGCGCGGGACGTGCCTACGAGCAGTACTTC | CATSAGRAYEQYF
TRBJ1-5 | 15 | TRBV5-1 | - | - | TGCGCCAGCAGCTTGGGAACAGGCTACAATCAGCCCCAGCATTTT | CASSLGTGYNQPQHF
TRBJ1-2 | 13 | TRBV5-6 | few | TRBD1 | TGTGCCAGCAGCGGGGACAGGGGGCTTGGCTACACCTTC | CASSGDRGLGYTF
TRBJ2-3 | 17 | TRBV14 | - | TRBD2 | TGTGCCAGCAGCCAAGGAGCTAGCGGGAGTTGGACAGATACGCAGTATTTT | CASSQGASGSWTDTQYF
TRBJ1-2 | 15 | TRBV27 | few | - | TGTGCCAGCAGTTTACAGGGTTGGGCTAACTATGGCTACACCTTC | CASSLQGWANYGYTF
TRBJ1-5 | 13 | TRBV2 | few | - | TGTGCCAGCAGCCCTGGGGGGAATCAGCCCCAGCATTTT | CASSPGGNQPQHF
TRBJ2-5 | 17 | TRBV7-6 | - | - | TGTGCCAGCAGCTTAGGTCAGCGCCACTGGTCCAGATCGACCCAGTACTTC | CASSLGQRHWSRSTQYF
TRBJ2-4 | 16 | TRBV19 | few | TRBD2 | TGTGCCAGTAGTCCGGGACTAGCGGGGTATCAAGGCATTCAGTACTTC | CASSPGLAGYQGIQYF
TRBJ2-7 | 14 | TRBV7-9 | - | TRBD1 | TGTGCCAGCAGCTTGGGACAGGGGACCTACGAGCAGTACTTC | CASSLGQGTYEQYF
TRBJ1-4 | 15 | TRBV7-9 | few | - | TGTGCCAGCACCTCGATGTCGGAGATAAATGAAAAACTGTTTTTT | CASTSMSEINEKLFF
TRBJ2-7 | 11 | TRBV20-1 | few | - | TGCAGTGCCCAAGAGGTGTACGAGCAGTACTTC | CSAQEVYEQYF
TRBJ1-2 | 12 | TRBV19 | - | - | TGTGCCAGTACCCCGGCCCGGGGTGGCTACACCTTC | CASTPARGGYTF
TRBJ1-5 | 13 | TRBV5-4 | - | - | TGTGCCAGCAGCTTGGCCGGGGAGCAGCCCCAGCATTTT | CASSLAGEQPQHF
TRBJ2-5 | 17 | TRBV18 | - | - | TGTGCCAGCTCACCATCCCAGGCGGGCCCCAGGGGAAAGACCCAGTACTTC | CASSPSQAGPRGKTQYF
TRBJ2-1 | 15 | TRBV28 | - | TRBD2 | TGTGCCAGCAGTTTCCTAGCGGGAGCCTACAATGAGCAGTTCTTC | CASSFLAGAYNEQFF
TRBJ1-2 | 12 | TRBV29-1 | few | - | TGCAGCGTTGGCAGGGGAGACTATGGCTACACCTTC | CSVGRGDYGYTF
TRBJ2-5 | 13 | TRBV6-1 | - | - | TGTGCCAGCAGTCGGGCAGCGGCACAGACCCAGTACTTC | CASSRAAAQTQYF
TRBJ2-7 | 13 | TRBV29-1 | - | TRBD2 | TGCAGCGTGAAGGGAGGGTTAAGGGGCGAGCAGTACTTC | CSVKGGLRGEQYF
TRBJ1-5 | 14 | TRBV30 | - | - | TGTGCCTGGAGCCAGGGGTTTTCAAATCAGCCCCAGCATTTT | CAWSQGFSNQPQHF
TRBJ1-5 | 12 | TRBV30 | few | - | TGTGCCTGGAGTGCAGGGAATCAGCCCCAGCATTTT | CAWSAGNQPQHF
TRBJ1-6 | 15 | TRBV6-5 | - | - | TGTGCCAGCACCCAAAGGGCGGGGAGTTCTTCACCCCTCCACTTT | CASTQRAGSSSPLHF
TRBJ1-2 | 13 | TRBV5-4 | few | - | TGTGCCAGCAGCTTTGGAGGGACCTATGGCTACACCTTC | CASSFGGTYGYTF
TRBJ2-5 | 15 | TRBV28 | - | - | TGTGCCAGCAGTTCCCCAACCCTGGCGGAAGAGACCCAGTACTTC | CASSSPTLAEETQYF
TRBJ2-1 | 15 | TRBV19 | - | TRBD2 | TGTGCCAGTAGTGCTCCTAGCGGGACCTACAATGAGCAGTTCTTC | CASSAPSGTYNEQFF
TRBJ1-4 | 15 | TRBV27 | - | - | TGTGCCAGCAGGTTGTCGGGGGGCTCACTCGAAAAACTGTTTTTT | CASRLSGGSLEKLFF
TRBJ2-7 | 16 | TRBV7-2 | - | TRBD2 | TGTGCCAGCAGCAAGGCTAGCGGGGGATCACTCTACGAGCAGTACTTC | CASSKASGGSLYEQYF
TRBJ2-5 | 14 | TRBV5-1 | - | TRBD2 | TGCGCCAGCAGCTTGACTAGCGACCAAGAGACCCAGTACTTC | CASSLTSDQETQYF
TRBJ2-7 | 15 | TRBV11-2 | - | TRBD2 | TGTGCCAGCAGTTCGACTAGCGGGAGGGCGTACGAGCAGTACTTC | CASSSTSGRAYEQYF
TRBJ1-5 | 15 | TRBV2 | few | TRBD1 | TGTGCCAGCGGGGAGGGACAGGGGGTCGTAGGGCCCCAGCATTTT | CASGEGQGVVGPQHF
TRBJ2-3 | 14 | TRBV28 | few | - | TGTGCCAGCAGCCAATGGACTGTCACAGATACGCAGTATTTT | CASSQWTVTDTQYF
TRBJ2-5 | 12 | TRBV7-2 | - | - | TGTGCCAGCAGCCTCTTTTCGGAGACCCAGTACTTC | CASSLFSETQYF
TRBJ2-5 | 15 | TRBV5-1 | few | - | TGCGCCAGCAGCTTGGAAGGTACAGGTGAAGAGACCCAGTACTTC | CASSLEGTGEETQYF
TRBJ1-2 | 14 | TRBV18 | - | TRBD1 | TGTGCCAGCTCACCACCGGACAGGGTCGCTGGCTACACCTTC | CASSPPDRVAGYTF
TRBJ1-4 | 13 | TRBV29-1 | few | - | TGCAGCGTCTTACACCGACTTAATGAAAAACTGTTTTTT | CSVLHRLNEKLFF
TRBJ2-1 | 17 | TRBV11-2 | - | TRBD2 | TGTGCCAGCAGCCGTCGTAGCGGGAGCGTGTCCTACAATGAGCAGTTCTTC | CASSRRSGSVSYNEQFF
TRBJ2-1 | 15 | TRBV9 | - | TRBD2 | TGTGCCAGCAGCGTAAGCGGGATAAGCTACAATGAGCAGTTCTTC | CASSVSGISYNEQFF
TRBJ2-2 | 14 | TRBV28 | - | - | TGTGCCAGCAGTTTATACGGGTTCACCGGGGAGCTGTTTTTT | CASSLYGFTGELFF
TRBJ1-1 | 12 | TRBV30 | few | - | TGTGCCTGGATATCCTGGAACACTGAAGCTTTCTTT | CAWISWNTEAFF
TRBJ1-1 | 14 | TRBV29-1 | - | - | TGCAGCGCGGCCCTCCTGGGCAGTATCGCTGAAGCTTTCTTT | CSAALLGSIAEAFF